Presented here are 10 T cell receptor beta chains from one specimen sequenced in a study of shared clonotypes between healthy human individuals. Profiling relied on immunoSEQ multiplex PCR, and the TCRdb table lists in-frame clones only, not all of them. The data hold about 2.4 million clones, with approximately 93% observed a single time. The sequencing input was naive CD4+ T cells from PBMCs. The subset here: CD45RA+ positively selected. These TCRs come from a man in his late teens or twenties in good health. Some clones in this sample may be carry-over from other donors' samples.

The rearrangement links TRBV15 to TRBJ2-1; TRBD2 aligns across 9 bases. The germline V gene encodes CDR1 LNHNV and CDR2 YYDKDF (reference sequence). The CDR3 has 15 amino acids. The V segment lost 1 base and the J segment 9 bases; nucleotides outside the gene matches: 7. Written as DNA, the CDR3 is TGTGCCACCAGCAGAGTACTAGCGGGTGTAAGTGAGCAGTTCTTC. It translates to CATSRVLAGVSEQFF.

This clone was seen just once. This chain connects TRBV19 to TRBJ2-4; D uncertain. The CDR3 consists of 14 residues. Germline V gene sequence: CDR1 LNHDA, CDR2 SQIVND (reference sequence). Trimming left V 4 bases short and J 8 bases short, with 15 bases between. The CDR3 coding sequence is TGTGCCAGTAGTAGTTGGCAGAGAACGGACATTCAGTACTTC. It yields the protein CASSSWQRTDIQYF. Looking up the rest from reference TRBV19 and TRBJ2-4 gives the full variable domain: DGGITQSPKYLFRKEGQNVTLSCEQNLNHDAMYWYRQDPGQGLRLIYYSQIVNDFQKGDIAEGYSVSREKKESFPLTVTSAQKNPTAFYLCASSSWQRTDIQYFGAGTRLSVL.

The chain couples TRBV4-3 to TRBJ2-3, with 8 bases that match TRBD1. The CDR3 totals 15 residues. Germline trimming cut 4 bases from V and 4 bases from J; bases unmatched to any gene: 7. Germline V CDR1 and CDR2: LGHNA, YSLEER. The CDR3 region is CASSPRQGRSDTQYF. The CDR3 nucleotides read TGCGCCAGCAGCCCCCGACAGGGGAGGTCAGATACGCAGTATTTT.

The chain uses TRBV30 and TRBJ1-1, with D uncertain. There are 13 residues in the CDR3. Germline assignment: CDR1 GTSNPN and CDR2 SVGIG (reference sequence). Trimming removed 3 bases at V and 2 bases at J, with 10 bases between. The CDR3: CAWRWAINTEAFF. In DNA, the CDR3 is TGTGCCTGGAGATGGGCTATAAACACTGAAGCTTTCTTT.

This chain links TRBV6-1 with TRBJ1-1, with D uncertain. From germline, CDR1 is MNHNS and CDR2 SASEGT. V shed 2 bases and J shed 3 bases, with 16 bases lying between them. CDR3 size: 16 residues. The CDR3 coding sequence is TGTGCCAGCAGTGAACGAGGAGGTAACTTAGACACTGAAGCTTTCTTT. Residues: CASSERGGNLDTEAFF.

This clone was detected once. V and J are TRBV11-3 and TRBJ2-6; D perhaps matches TRBD2 (5 bases). Trimming pared 7 bases from V and 4 bases from J, leaving 11 bases between. There are 14 residues in the CDR3. CDR1 and CDR2 from the germline V gene are SGHNT and YENEEA. CDR3 sequence (DNA): TGTGCCAGCAAGGGAGCGCCCGGGGCCAACGTCCTGACTTTC. Translated, it gives CASKGAPGANVLTF. Using reference TRBV11-3 and TRBJ2-6 for the parts outside the CDR3, the full variable domain is EAGVVQSPRYKIIEKKQPVAFWCNPISGHNTLYWYLQNLGQGPELLIRYENEEAVDDSQLPKDRFSAERLKGVDSTLKIQPAELGDSAVYLCASKGAPGANVLTFGAGSRLTVL.

The V call is TRBV28, the J call TRBJ1-1; D not certain. CDR3 length: 14 amino acids. Trimming removed 3 bases at V and 4 bases at J, with 12 bases between. The germline V gene has CDR1 MDHEN and CDR2 SYDVKM. The CDR3 region is CASSLSGRGTEAFF. The CDR3 DNA sequence: TGTGCCAGCAGTTTGAGTGGGCGGGGCACTGAAGCTTTCTTT.

The genes are TRBV28 and TRBJ2-2; TRBD2 agrees at 10 bases. The germline V gene has CDR1 MDHEN and CDR2 SYDVKM. V lost 5 bases and J lost 2; bases outside the gene matches: 8. There are 17 residues in the CDR3. CDR3 region: CASSGPLAGVNTGELFF. The CDR3 coding sequence is TGTGCCAGCAGTGGCCCGCTAGCGGGAGTCAACACCGGGGAGCTGTTTTTT. The complete variable domain, with remaining parts taken from reference TRBV28 and TRBJ2-2, reads DVKVTQSSRYLVKRTGEKVFLECVQDMDHENMFWYRQDPGLGLRLIYFSYDVKMKEKGDIPEGYSVSREKKERFSLILESASTNQTSMYLCASSGPLAGVNTGELFFGEGSRLTVL.

J is TRBJ2-7 and V is TRBV28, with a tentative D call TRBD1 (5 bases). The CDR3 is 14 amino acids. Germline CDR1 reads MDHEN; CDR2 reads SYDVKM. The germline V and J ends were trimmed by 8 bases and 6 bases, with 20 bases remaining between them. The CDR3, as DNA: TGTGCCAGCGAACCGTCGCCCAGGGTACGCGAGCAGTACTTC. Amino acids: CASEPSPRVREQYF.

The rearrangement joins TRBV10-3 to TRBJ2-7; tentative D call: TRBD2 (5 bases). Trimming cost V 8 bases and J 0 bases, with 11 bases left between them. CDR1 is ENHRY, CDR2 SYGVKD, per germline. The CDR3 runs to 13 residues. CDR3: CAIGAESSYEQYF. CDR3 nucleotide sequence: TGTGCCATCGGAGCGGAAAGCTCCTACGAGCAGTACTTC.